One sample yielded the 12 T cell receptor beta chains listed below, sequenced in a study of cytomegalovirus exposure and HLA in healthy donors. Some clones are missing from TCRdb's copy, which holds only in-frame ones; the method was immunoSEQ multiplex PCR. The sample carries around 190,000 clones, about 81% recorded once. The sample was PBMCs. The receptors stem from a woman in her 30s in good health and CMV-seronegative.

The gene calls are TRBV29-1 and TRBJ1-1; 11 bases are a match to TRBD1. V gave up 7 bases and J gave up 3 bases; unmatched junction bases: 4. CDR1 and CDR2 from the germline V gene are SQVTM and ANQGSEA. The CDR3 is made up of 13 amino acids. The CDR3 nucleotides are TGCAGCGCCGTGGGACAGGGGGACACTGAAGCTTTCTTT. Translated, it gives CSAVGQGDTEAFF.

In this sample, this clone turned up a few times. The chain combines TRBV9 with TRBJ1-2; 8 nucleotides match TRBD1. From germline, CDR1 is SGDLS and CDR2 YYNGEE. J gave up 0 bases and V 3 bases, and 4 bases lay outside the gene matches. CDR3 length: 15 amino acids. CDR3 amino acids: CASSGRQGPNYGYTF. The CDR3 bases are TGTGCCAGCAGCGGTCGACAGGGGCCTAACTATGGCTACACCTTC.

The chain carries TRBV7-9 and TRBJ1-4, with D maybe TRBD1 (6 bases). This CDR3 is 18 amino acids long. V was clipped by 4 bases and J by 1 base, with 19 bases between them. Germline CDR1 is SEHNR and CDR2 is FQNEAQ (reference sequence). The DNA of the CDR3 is TGTGCCAGCAGCTCTCCAAACAGGGCCGGGAAAACTAATGAAAAACTGTTTTTT. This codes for CASSSPNRAGKTNEKLFF.

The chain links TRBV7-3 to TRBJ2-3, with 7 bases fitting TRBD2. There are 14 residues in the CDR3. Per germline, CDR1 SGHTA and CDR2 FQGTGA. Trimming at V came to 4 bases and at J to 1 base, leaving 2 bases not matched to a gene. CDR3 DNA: TGTGCCAGCAGCTCGGGGGGTCGCACAGATACGCAGTATTTT. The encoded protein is CASSSGGRTDTQYF.

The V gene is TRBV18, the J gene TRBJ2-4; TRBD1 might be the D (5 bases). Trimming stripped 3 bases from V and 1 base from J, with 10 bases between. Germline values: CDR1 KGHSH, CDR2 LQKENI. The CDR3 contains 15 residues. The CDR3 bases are TGTGCCAGCTCACCGGTCCCAGGGGCCAAAAACATTCAGTACTTC. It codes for CASSPVPGAKNIQYF.

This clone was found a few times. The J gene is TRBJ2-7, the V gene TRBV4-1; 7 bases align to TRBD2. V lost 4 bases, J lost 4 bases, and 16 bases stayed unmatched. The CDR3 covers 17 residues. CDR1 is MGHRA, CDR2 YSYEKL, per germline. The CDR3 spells CASSPLGLVRSQYEQYF. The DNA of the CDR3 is TGCGCCAGCAGCCCCCTCGGACTAGTCCGAAGCCAATACGAGCAGTACTTC.

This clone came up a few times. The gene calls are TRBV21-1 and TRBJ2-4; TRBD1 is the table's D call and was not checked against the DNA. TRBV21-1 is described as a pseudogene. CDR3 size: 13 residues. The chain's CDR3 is CASRWTGQDIQYF. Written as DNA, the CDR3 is TGTGCCAGCCGATGGACAGGGCAAGACATTCAGTACTTC.

The CDR3 coding sequence is TGCGCCAGCAGCTTACAGGGGGCTACTAATGAAAAACTGTTTTTT. It translates to CASSLQGATNEKLFF. The genes are TRBV5-1 and TRBJ1-4; 9 bases agree with TRBD1. CDR3 length: 15 residues. With 2 bases clipped from V and 2 bases from J, the junction kept 1 base outside the gene matches. Germline assignment: CDR1 SGHRS and CDR2 YFSETQ.

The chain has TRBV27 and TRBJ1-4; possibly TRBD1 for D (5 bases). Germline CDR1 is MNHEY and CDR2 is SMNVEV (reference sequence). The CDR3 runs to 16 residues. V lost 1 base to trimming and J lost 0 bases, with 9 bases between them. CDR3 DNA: TGTGCCAGCAGTTTATTTGGGACTACAACTAATGAAAAACTGTTTTTT. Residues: CASSLFGTTTNEKLFF.

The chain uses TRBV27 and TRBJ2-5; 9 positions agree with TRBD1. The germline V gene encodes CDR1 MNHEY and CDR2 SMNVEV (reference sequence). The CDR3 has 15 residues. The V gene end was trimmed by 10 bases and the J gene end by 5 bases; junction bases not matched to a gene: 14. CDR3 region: CATLPLQGAYETQYF. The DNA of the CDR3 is TGTGCCACCCTCCCCCTACAGGGGGCCTATGAGACCCAGTACTTC.

CDR3 residues: CASEISSSYNEQFF. The CDR3, as DNA: TGTGCCAGTGAAATATCGAGCTCCTACAATGAGCAGTTCTTC. The V call is TRBV19, the J call TRBJ2-1; D remains unclear. V lost 8 bases to trimming and J lost 0 bases, with 11 bases between them. The CDR3 runs 14 residues. CDR1 and CDR2 from the germline V gene are LNHDA and SQIVND (reference sequence).

The CDR3 protein is CASMEESLSNQPQHF. The CDR3 bases are TGTGCCAGCATGGAGGAGTCCCTTAGCAATCAGCCCCAGCATTTT. The gene calls are TRBV6-1 and TRBJ1-5; D remains ambiguous. Germline values: CDR1 MNHNS, CDR2 SASEGT. The CDR3 runs to 15 residues. Trimming shortened V by 7 bases and J by 0 bases, and 13 bases separated the two germline ends.